The source of this TCR beta chain is a study of blood T cell repertoires in COVID-19 (dated by TCRdb to 2020 to 2021). Regarding the complete study: Collaborator samples came from the United States, Italy and Spain and covered acute and convalescent phases of COVID-19. Where HLA class I and class II types were available, the types were taken from metadata supplied by the sample provider, not from assay-based typing. Nearly every sample came with metadata listing a de-identified subject ID, COVID-19 status, age in years and sex. Deeply sampled blood TCRbeta repertoires from subjects exposed to, actively infected with, or recovered from COVID-19 were included in the dataset. The material from the prospective study consisted of cDNA or gDNA derived from T cells, B-cell-depleted T cells, or PBMCs. The samples were drawn from two sources: the first 160 participants of the ongoing ImmuneRACE study, and 1,000 to 1,500 subjects contributed by 6 global collaborators. A freely available public database, intended as a resource for researchers studying the immune response to SARS-CoV-2, is where the repertoires were released.

Collaborating institutions collected whole blood in K2EDTA tubes following their own protocols. Collaborator samples were shipped for TCRbeta analysis as frozen whole blood, isolated PBMCs, or DNA extracted from either sample type. As concerns this clone: Its antigen remains undetermined. Base-call qualities are not available, and no considerably larger clone is one nucleotide away.

The CDR3 contains 14 residues, cysteine and phenylalanine counted. CDR3 DNA is the only sequence kept; it has 42 bases, read in frame from the first base. The germline V end is reduced by 2 bases and the J end by 6 bases; junction bases left unmatched: 8. The germline V gene (reference sequence) supplies CDR1 SGHNT and CDR2 YYREEE. The immunoSEQ Assay, a bias-controlled multiplex PCR, was used to amplify TCRbeta CDR3 regions from genomic DNA. Per the source publication's procedure: The number of nucleated cells in each sample was estimated from the amplification of reference gene primers within the assay. To quantify the absolute abundance of each unique TCRbeta CDR3 rearrangement, sequence reads were collapsed and filtered. For each sample, productive Simpson clonality was calculated by taking the square root of Simpson's diversity index across productive rearrangements. Drawn from immuneACCESS, this table holds only the in-frame rearrangements with V and J called that TCRdb kept. Clones are partly lost; checked studies trace under half to an unresolved V gene and leave the rest unexplained. V and J calls and clone size come straight from that table; D and trimming were deduced from the DNA. The sample contains fewer than 110,000 clones, about 90% of them found a single time. More than 4.5% of the sample goes to the ten largest clones.

General findings and caveats noted by the study authors: Clinical and demographic metadata were provided uncurated, with the amount varying by source and participant.

Rearrangement joined TRBV5-4 to TRBJ2-7; 7 of the junction bases match TRBD2. The TCR was taken from a man in his forties with active or convalescent COVID-19. Sequencing was performed on peripheral blood. The CDR3 reads CASSFPSGAPEQYF. The nucleotides read TGTGCCAGCAGCTTCCCCAGCGGGGCACCCGAGCAGTACTTC.